This TCR beta chain was captured in a study of blood T cell repertoires in COVID-19. About the research overall: PBMCs, B-cell-depleted T cells, or T cells provided the cDNA or gDNA that made up the material.

Participants were aged 18 to 89 years, lived in around 22 US areas, and enrolled virtually. The study counted Cohort 3 donors as recovered given two negative PCRs, clearance, or symptom resolution. The data were produced by immunoSEQ multiplex PCR, yet TCRdb's version contains in-frame clones alone and is incomplete. Here the sample spans 150,000 to 200,000 clones, about 90% being singletons. The V and J ends lost 7 bases and 2 bases, in that order; junction bases with no gene match: 7. This CDR3 has 15 residues. Germline loops: CDR1 MDHEN, CDR2 SYDVKM. This TCR derives from a woman aged 18 to 35 who had recovered from COVID-19. The chain couples TRBV28 to TRBJ1-4, with TRBD1 identical over 7 bases. Sequenced input: PBMCs or T cells enriched from blood (not recorded which). CDR3 residues: CASTSGGGTNEKLFF. In DNA, the CDR3 is TGTGCCAGCACTTCGGGAGGGGGCACTAATGAAAAACTGTTTTTT. Combining the CDR3 with reference TRBV28 and TRBJ1-4 gives the whole variable domain DVKVTQSSRYLVKRTGEKVFLECVQDMDHENMFWYRQDPGLGLRLIYFSYDVKMKEKGDIPEGYSVSREKKERFSLILESASTNQTSMYLCASTSGGGTNEKLFFGSGTQLSVL.